A selection of T cell receptor beta chains follows, all from one sample in a study of cytomegalovirus exposure and HLA in healthy donors. Profiled with immunoSEQ multiplex PCR; TCRdb holds only in-frame clones, not every one. The sample has around 120,000 clones, about 80% seen once; the top ten hold approximately 3%. Material: PBMCs. The receptors stem from a boy aged 2 to 10 in good health and CMV-seronegative. Each CDR3 is given with its conserved first and last residue. Fields, in order: J gene, D gene, clone size, V gene, CDR3 protein, CDR3 DNA. The D gene is left open where the match is weak. The size field is filled for only some rows; it gives once, few, many or a size class.

TRBJ2-3 NA NA TRBV5-1 CASSQGTESTDTQYF TGCGCCAGCTCCCAGGGGACCGAGAGCACAGATACGCAGTATTTT
TRBJ2-5 NA NA TRBV29-1 CSVGQVGETQYF TGCAGCGTTGGTCAGGTCGGTGAGACCCAGTACTTC
TRBJ1-2 NA NA TRBV27 CASSLIGSYGGYTF TGTGCCAGCAGTTTAATCGGTAGCTATGGGGGCTACACCTTC
TRBJ2-3 TRBD2 NA TRBV15 CATSRDYGAGVRYF TGTGCCACCAGCAGAGATTATGGAGCGGGGGTACGGTATTTT
TRBJ2-1 TRBD1 NA TRBV10-3 CAIGSGQDYNEQFF TGTGCCATCGGGAGCGGACAGGACTACAATGAGCAGTTCTTC
TRBJ2-7 NA NA TRBV7-9 CASSLGTHPYEQYF TGTGCCAGCAGCTTGGGGACACATCCATACGAGCAGTACTTC
TRBJ2-2 TRBD1 NA TRBV15 CATSRDRRTGGTGELFF TGTGCCACCAGCAGAGATCGCCGGACAGGGGGCACCGGGGAGCTGTTTTTT
TRBJ1-1 NA NA TRBV4-3 CASSGGLSTEAFF TGCGCCAGCAGTGGGGGGTTGTCCACTGAAGCTTTCTTT
TRBJ2-3 NA NA TRBV10-2 CASKNEGVPTDTQYF TGCGCCAGCAAAAACGAGGGAGTCCCCACAGATACGCAGTATTTT
TRBJ2-1 TRBD2 NA TRBV4-3 CASSTRLAVSYNEQFF TGCGCCAGCAGCACACGACTAGCGGTCTCCTACAATGAGCAGTTCTTC
TRBJ1-4 TRBD1 few TRBV19 CASSIGQGGSEKLFF TGTGCCAGTAGTATTGGACAGGGCGGGAGTGAAAAACTGTTTTTT
TRBJ1-5 NA NA TRBV19 CASSISGDQPQHF TGTGCCAGTAGTATTTCGGGGGATCAGCCCCAGCATTTT
TRBJ2-1 TRBD1 NA TRBV5-1 CASSLAGQGVYNEQFF TGCGCCAGCAGCTTGGCCGGGCAGGGGGTCTACAATGAGCAGTTCTTC
TRBJ1-2 TRBD1 NA TRBV7-3 CASSLVSGTEGYTF TGTGCCAGCAGCTTAGTTTCAGGGACAGAAGGCTACACCTTC
TRBJ2-7 NA once TRBV6-1 CASSPLPEANEQYF TGTGCCAGCAGCCCCCTCCCAGAGGCTAACGAGCAGTACTTC
TRBJ2-3 TRBD1 few TRBV28 CASSLRQGNSDTQYF TGTGCCAGCAGTTTGAGACAGGGGAATTCAGATACGCAGTATTTT
TRBJ2-3 TRBD1 NA TRBV7-8 CASSPESGQGSTDTQYF TGTGCCAGCAGCCCAGAATCGGGACAGGGCTCCACAGATACGCAGTATTTT
TRBJ2-5 NA NA TRBV18 CASSSLGGETQYF TGTGCCAGCTCTTCCCTAGGAGGTGAGACCCAGTACTTC
TRBJ2-6 NA few TRBV19 CASSIHGGSGANVLTF TGTGCCAGTAGTATACACGGAGGCTCTGGGGCCAACGTCCTGACTTTC
TRBJ2-2 TRBD2 few TRBV7-6 CASSLQLAGTGELFF TGTGCCAGCAGCTTACAACTAGCGGGCACCGGGGAGCTGTTTTTT
TRBJ2-3 TRBD2 once TRBV6-4 CASSDGTSGGAGTDTQYF TGTGCCAGCAGCGATGGGACTAGCGGGGGGGCCGGCACAGATACGCAGTATTTT